These T cell receptor beta chains were read from a single sample in a study of OX40 agonist ivuxolimab in advanced cancers. The table came from immunoSEQ multiplex PCR; TCRdb's copy has only in-frame clones and leaves some out. The sample lists tens of thousands of clones; around 86% were seen once. The specimen comprised CD4+ or CD8+ T cells sorted from blood, sampled in a trial of the OX40 agonist ivuxolimab. These TCRs come from an adult with an advanced solid tumor such as melanoma, head and neck, liver or kidney cancer. Both conserved end residues are part of each CDR3. The D gene is left open where the match is weak. Size values are once, few and many counts, or a class for expanded clones, and some rows have none.

>-|TRBV2|TRBJ2-7|-
CASSDYRFEQYF
TGTGCCAGCAGTGACTACAGATTCGAGCAGTACTTC
>-|TRBV6-6|TRBJ1-2|TRBD1
CASLTGTGLYGYTF
TGTGCCAGCTTAACCGGGACAGGGCTCTATGGCTACACCTTC
>once|TRBV6-5|TRBJ1-6|-
CASSYSANRRSSPLHF
TGTGCCAGCAGTTATTCGGCAAACCGAAGGAGTTCACCCCTCCACTTT
>once|TRBV7-8|TRBJ1-4|-
CASSLGGRSNEKLFF
TGTGCCAGCAGCTTAGGCGGCAGGAGTAATGAAAAACTGTTTTTT
>-|TRBV6-6|TRBJ2-1|-
CASMAGNYNEQFF
TGTGCCAGCATGGCAGGGAACTACAATGAGCAGTTCTTC
>-|TRBV6-1|TRBJ1-2|-
CASTQGEVSHGYTF
TGTGCCAGCACCCAGGGCGAGGTTTCACATGGCTACACCTTC
>-|TRBV6-1|TRBJ1-5|-
CASSDRPGESNQPQHF
TGTGCCAGCAGTGATAGGCCGGGAGAAAGCAATCAGCCCCAGCATTTT
>once|TRBV7-8|TRBJ2-1|TRBD1
CASSPGTGGNNEQFF
TGTGCCAGCAGCCCAGGGACAGGGGGTAACAATGAGCAGTTCTTC
>-|TRBV2|TRBJ1-4|TRBD1
CASAIQGVATNEKLFF
TGTGCCAGTGCTATCCAGGGGGTTGCAACTAATGAAAAACTGTTTTTT
>-|TRBV9|TRBJ2-1|-
CASSFEGIDNEQFF
TGTGCCAGCAGCTTCGAGGGGATTGACAATGAGCAGTTCTTC
>-|TRBV6-5|TRBJ2-4|-
CASRSAGYKNIQYF
TGTGCCAGCAGGTCCGCGGGGTACAAAAACATTCAGTACTTC
>-|TRBV4-2|TRBJ2-5|TRBD2
CASSLGGSGREGTQYF
TGTGCCAGCAGCCTTGGTGGAAGCGGGAGGGAAGGGACCCAGTACTTC
>-|TRBV5-1|TRBJ2-5|-
CASSTTSRGETQYF
TGCGCCAGCAGTACGACTAGTCGGGGGGAGACCCAGTACTTC
>-|TRBV18|TRBJ1-6|TRBD1
CASSLTGVNSPLHF
TGTGCCAGCTCTTTGACAGGGGTAAATTCACCCCTCCACTTT
>-|TRBV7-8|TRBJ2-2|TRBD1
CASSLGQGHTGELFF
TGTGCCAGCAGCTTAGGACAGGGACACACCGGGGAGCTGTTTTTT
>-|TRBV21-1|TRBJ1-1|-
CASSTPGPTNTEAFF
TGTGCCAGCAGCACCCCGGGACCCACGAACACTGAAGCTTTCTTT
>once|TRBV5-4|TRBJ2-6|TRBD1
CASSLVGRGPSGANVLTF
TGTGCCAGCAGCTTGGTTGGCAGGGGGCCATCTGGGGCCAACGTCCTGACTTTC